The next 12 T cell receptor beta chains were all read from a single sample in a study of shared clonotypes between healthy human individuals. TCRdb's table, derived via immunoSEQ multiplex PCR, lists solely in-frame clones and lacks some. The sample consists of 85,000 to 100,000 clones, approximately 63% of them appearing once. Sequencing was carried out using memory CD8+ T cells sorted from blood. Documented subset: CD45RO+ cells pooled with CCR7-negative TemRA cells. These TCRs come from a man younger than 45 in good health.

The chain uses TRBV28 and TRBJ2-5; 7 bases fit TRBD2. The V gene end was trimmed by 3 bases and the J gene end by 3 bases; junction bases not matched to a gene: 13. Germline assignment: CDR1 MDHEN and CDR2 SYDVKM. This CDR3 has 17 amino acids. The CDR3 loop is CASSFRSIGGSEETQYF. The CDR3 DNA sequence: TGTGCCAGCAGTTTTCGGTCGATTGGCGGGAGTGAAGAGACCCAGTACTTC.

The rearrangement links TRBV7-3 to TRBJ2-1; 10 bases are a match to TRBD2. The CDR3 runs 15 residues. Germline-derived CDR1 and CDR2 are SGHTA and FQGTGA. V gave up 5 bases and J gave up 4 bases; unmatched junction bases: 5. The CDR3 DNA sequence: TGTGCCAGCAGCCCCCTAGCGGGAGTGTACAATGAGCAGTTCTTC. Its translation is CASSPLAGVYNEQFF.

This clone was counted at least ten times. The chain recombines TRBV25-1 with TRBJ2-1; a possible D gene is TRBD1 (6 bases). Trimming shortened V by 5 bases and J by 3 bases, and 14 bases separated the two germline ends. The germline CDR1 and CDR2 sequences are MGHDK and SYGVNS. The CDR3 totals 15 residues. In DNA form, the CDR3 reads TGTGCCAGCAGTCCCCCAGGGGACGTCTACAATGAGCAGTTCTTC. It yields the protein CASSPPGDVYNEQFF.

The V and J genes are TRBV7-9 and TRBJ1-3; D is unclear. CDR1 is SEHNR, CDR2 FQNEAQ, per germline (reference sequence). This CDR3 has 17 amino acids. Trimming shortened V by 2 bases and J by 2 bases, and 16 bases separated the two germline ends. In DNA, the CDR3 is TGTGCCAGCAGCTTACTGCCCGGCCTGAGAGCTGGAAACACCATATATTTT. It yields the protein CASSLLPGLRAGNTIYF.

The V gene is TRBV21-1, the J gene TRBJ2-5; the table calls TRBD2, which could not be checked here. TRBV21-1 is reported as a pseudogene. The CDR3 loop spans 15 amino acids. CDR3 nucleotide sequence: TGTGCCAGCTTGATGACTAGCGGGAGGGGTTGGGCCCAGTACTTC. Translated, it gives CASLMTSGRGWAQYF.

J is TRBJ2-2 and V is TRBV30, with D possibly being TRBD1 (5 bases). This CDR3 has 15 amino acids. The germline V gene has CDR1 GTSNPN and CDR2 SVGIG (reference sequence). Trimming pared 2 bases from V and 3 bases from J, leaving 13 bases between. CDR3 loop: CAWSKGADYTGELFF. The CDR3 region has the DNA TGTGCCTGGAGTAAAGGGGCAGATTACACCGGGGAGCTGTTTTTT.

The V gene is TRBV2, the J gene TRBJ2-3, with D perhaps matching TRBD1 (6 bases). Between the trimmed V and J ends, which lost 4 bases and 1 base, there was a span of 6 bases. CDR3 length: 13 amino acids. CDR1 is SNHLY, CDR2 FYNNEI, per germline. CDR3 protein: CASSGQGTDTQYF. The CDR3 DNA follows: TGTGCCAGCAGTGGACAGGGCACAGATACGCAGTATTTT. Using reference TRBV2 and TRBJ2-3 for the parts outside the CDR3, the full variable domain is EPEVTQTPSHQVTQMGQEVILRCVPISNHLYFYWYRQILGQKVEFLVSFYNNEISEKSEIFDDQFSVERPDGSNFTLKIRSTKLEDSAMYFCASSGQGTDTQYFGPGTRLTVL.

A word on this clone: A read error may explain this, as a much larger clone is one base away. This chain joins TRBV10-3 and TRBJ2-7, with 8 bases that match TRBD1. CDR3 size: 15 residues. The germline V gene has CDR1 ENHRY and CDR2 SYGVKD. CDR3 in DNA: TGTGCCAGCAGTGAAGAGGGGTCAGGGGGCGACGAGCAGTACTTC. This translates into CASSEEGSGGDEQYF.

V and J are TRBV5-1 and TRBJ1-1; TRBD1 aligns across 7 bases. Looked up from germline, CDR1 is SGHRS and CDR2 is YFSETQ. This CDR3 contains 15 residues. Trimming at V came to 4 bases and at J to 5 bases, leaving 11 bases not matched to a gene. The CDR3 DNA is TGCGCCAGCAGCCCACAATCAGGGGGGAAAACTGAAGCTTTCTTT. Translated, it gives CASSPQSGGKTEAFF.

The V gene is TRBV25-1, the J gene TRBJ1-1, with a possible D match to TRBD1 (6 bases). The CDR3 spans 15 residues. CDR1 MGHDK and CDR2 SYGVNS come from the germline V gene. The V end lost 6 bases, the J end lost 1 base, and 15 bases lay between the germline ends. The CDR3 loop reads CASSHRVLENTEAFF. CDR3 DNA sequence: TGTGCCAGCAGCCACAGGGTTTTGGAGAACACTGAAGCTTTCTTT.

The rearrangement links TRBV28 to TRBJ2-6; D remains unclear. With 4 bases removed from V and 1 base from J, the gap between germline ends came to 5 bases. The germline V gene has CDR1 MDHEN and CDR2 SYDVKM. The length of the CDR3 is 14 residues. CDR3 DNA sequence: TGTGCCAGCAGTTCAACTTCTGGGGCCAACGTCCTGACTTTC. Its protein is CASSSTSGANVLTF.

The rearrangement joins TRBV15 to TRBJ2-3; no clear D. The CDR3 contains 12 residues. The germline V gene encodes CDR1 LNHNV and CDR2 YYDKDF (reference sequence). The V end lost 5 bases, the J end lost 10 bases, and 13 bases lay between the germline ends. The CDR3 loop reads CATSFSWSAQYF. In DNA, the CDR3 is TGTGCCACCAGCTTTTCTTGGTCGGCGCAGTATTTT. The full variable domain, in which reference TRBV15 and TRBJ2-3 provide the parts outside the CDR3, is DAMVIQNPRYQVTQFGKPVTLSCSQTLNHNVMYWYQQKSSQAPKLLFHYYDKDFNNEADTPDNFQSRRPNTSFCFLDIRSPGLGDTAMYLCATSFSWSAQYFGPGTRLTVL.